Shown below are 10 T cell receptor beta chains from a single sample sequenced in a study of cytomegalovirus exposure and HLA in healthy donors. The PCR made use of 60 Vbeta and 13 Jbeta primers. Sequencing was performed with immunoSEQ multiplex PCR; in TCRdb, only in-frame clones are kept and a portion is missing. The sample has 150,000 to 200,000 clones, nearly 70% seen once. The sample comprised PBMCs. The receptors derive from a man aged 25 to 40 in good health and CMV-seropositive.

This clone was counted once. The chain joins TRBV7-3 to TRBJ1-6; TRBD1 might be the D (5 bases). The CDR3 has 15 residues. The germline gives CDR1 SGHTA, CDR2 FQGTGA. V was trimmed by 1 base and J by 9 bases, leaving 13 bases between them. The CDR3 DNA reads TGTGCCAGCAGCTTAAATTCGGGGGATATTTCACCCCTCCACTTT. This codes for CASSLNSGDISPLHF.

V is TRBV2 and J is TRBJ2-2, with 7 bases fitting TRBD2. V lost 3 bases and J lost 0; bases outside the gene matches: 1. Germline CDR1 SNHLY, CDR2 FYNNEI. The CDR3 sequence is 15 residues long. The CDR3 protein is CASSDAGANTGELFF. CDR3 sequence (DNA): TGTGCCAGCAGTGACGCGGGAGCGAACACCGGGGAGCTGTTTTTT.

The chain recombines TRBV10-3 with TRBJ2-1; D possibly corresponds to TRBD2 (6 bases). The length of the CDR3 is 14 residues. CDR1 is ENHRY, CDR2 SYGVKD, per germline. Trimming left V 4 bases short and J 7 bases short, with 14 bases between. For the CDR3, the DNA is TGTGCCATCAGTGGGGCTAGCGAGGGGAATGAGCAGTTCTTC. It yields the protein CAISGASEGNEQFF.

The sample holds a few counts of this clone. The J gene is TRBJ2-5, the V gene TRBV7-2, with TRBD1 as a possible D gene (5 bases). V gave up 8 bases and J gave up 5 bases, with 15 bases separating them. There are 13 residues in the CDR3. Germline assignment: CDR1 SGHTA and CDR2 FQGNSA. Here the CDR3 DNA reads TGTGCCAGCGCCGGGCAGGGCAGGGAGACCCAGTACTTC. It yields the protein CASAGQGRETQYF.

This clone was seen a handful of times. J is TRBJ2-7 and V is TRBV7-9; 7 bases map to TRBD1. Germline V gives CDR1 SEHNR, CDR2 FQNEAQ (reference sequence). V gave up 2 bases and J gave up 5 bases; unmatched junction bases: 6. The CDR3 length is 14 residues. CDR3 nucleotides: TGTGCCAGCAGCTTACAGGGGGTGAAGGACGAGCAGTACTTC. It yields the protein CASSLQGVKDEQYF.

The rearrangement uses TRBV7-9 and TRBJ2-7, with D possibly being TRBD2 (6 bases). Between the trimmed V and J ends, which lost 0 bases and 3 bases, there was a span of 18 bases. The CDR3 has 17 residues. Germline CDR1 is SEHNR and CDR2 is FQNEAQ (reference sequence). This CDR3 reads CASSLAGSLGTFYEQYF. The DNA for the CDR3 is TGTGCCAGCAGCTTAGCGGGTTCTCTGGGGACTTTCTACGAGCAGTACTTC. Drawing the rest from reference TRBV7-9 and TRBJ2-7, the complete variable domain is DTGVSQNPRHKITKRGQNVTFRCDPISEHNRLYWYRQTLGQGPEFLTYFQNEAQLEKSRLLSDRFSAERPKGSFSTLEIQRTEQGDSAMYLCASSLAGSLGTFYEQYFGPGTRLTVT.

The chain recombines TRBV2 with TRBJ2-3, with 10 bases lining up with TRBD1. Germline V gives CDR1 SNHLY, CDR2 FYNNEI. The CDR3 consists of 15 residues. The V segment lost 6 bases and the J segment 2 bases; nucleotides outside the gene matches: 5. CDR3 in amino acids: CASRGQGMDTDTQYF. Here the CDR3 DNA reads TGTGCCAGCAGGGGACAGGGGATGGACACAGATACGCAGTATTTT.

The V call is TRBV19, the J call TRBJ1-1; 8 bases are a match to TRBD1. CDR1 is LNHDA and CDR2 is SQIVND in the germline V gene (reference sequence). The CDR3 loop spans 14 amino acids. The V gene end was trimmed by 5 bases and the J gene end by 3 bases; junction bases not matched to a gene: 5. In DNA form, the CDR3 reads TGTGCCAGTAGTGACAGGGGTGGGTACACTGAAGCTTTCTTT. Translating it yields CASSDRGGYTEAFF.

This clone came up a few times. The same CDR3 also results from other DNA sequences found in this sample. The rearrangement uses TRBV5-1 and TRBJ2-2; TRBD1 is a possible D gene (6 bases). The germline V and J ends were trimmed by 4 bases and 4 bases, with 11 bases remaining between them. Germline CDR1 SGHRS, CDR2 YFSETQ. This CDR3 has 14 residues. The CDR3 region is CASSQQGFTGELFF. In nucleotides, the CDR3 is TGCGCCAGCAGCCAACAGGGATTCACCGGGGAGCTGTTTTTT.

The chain employs TRBV6-1 and TRBJ2-7; 7 nucleotides line up with TRBD1. The CDR3 sequence is 15 residues long. V was clipped by 6 bases and J by 2 bases; unmatched bases: 10. From germline, CDR1 is MNHNS and CDR2 SASEGT. CDR3 sequence: CASSARQGWTYEQYF. The DNA for the CDR3 is TGTGCCAGCAGCGCTCGACAGGGTTGGACCTACGAGCAGTACTTC.